Listed below are T cell receptor beta chains from one sample, sequenced in a study of blood T cell repertoires in COVID-19. Some clones are missing from TCRdb's copy, which holds only in-frame ones; the method was immunoSEQ multiplex PCR. This sample has around 360,000 clones; 70% to 90% occur once, and the top ten carry about 1.9%. The sequenced sample consisted of PBMCs or T cells enriched from blood (not recorded which). The receptors here all came from a man aged 35-49 years in a cohort exposed to, infected with or recovered from COVID-19 (not recorded which). Each CDR3 is given with its conserved first and last residue. Each record gives: V gene, J gene, clone size, D gene, CDR3 protein, CDR3 DNA. D genes are given only for firm matches. Clone size is shown for a subset of rows, as once, few, many or a class of expanded clone.

v_call: TRBV7-3; j_call: TRBJ2-1; clone_size: NA; d_call: TRBD2; cdr3_aa: CASRGTSGRGEQFF; cdr3_nt: TGTGCCAGCAGAGGGACTAGCGGGAGGGGTGAGCAGTTCTTC
v_call: TRBV10-3; j_call: TRBJ2-1; clone_size: NA; d_call: NA; cdr3_aa: CAIAPGSGLDEQFF; cdr3_nt: TGTGCCATTGCTCCAGGGTCCGGGCTAGATGAGCAGTTCTTC
v_call: TRBV5-6; j_call: TRBJ2-7; clone_size: NA; d_call: TRBD2; cdr3_aa: CASSLRSGGPHEQYF; cdr3_nt: TGTGCCAGCAGCTTAAGATCGGGAGGGCCCCACGAGCAGTACTTC
v_call: TRBV5-1; j_call: TRBJ2-1; clone_size: NA; d_call: TRBD2; cdr3_aa: CASSLSPSGGFSYNEQFF; cdr3_nt: TGCGCCAGCAGCTTGAGCCCTAGCGGAGGGTTCTCCTACAATGAGCAGTTCTTC
v_call: TRBV6-1; j_call: TRBJ2-7; clone_size: few; d_call: TRBD2; cdr3_aa: CASSDTWTSGIYEQYF; cdr3_nt: TGTGCCAGCAGTGACACCTGGACTAGCGGGATCTACGAGCAGTACTTC
v_call: TRBV11-2; j_call: TRBJ1-1; clone_size: once; d_call: NA; cdr3_aa: CASSLKLSGTKNTEAFF; cdr3_nt: TGTGCCAGCAGCTTAAAGCTTTCCGGGACAAAGAACACTGAAGCTTTCTTT
v_call: TRBV18; j_call: TRBJ1-2; clone_size: NA; d_call: TRBD1; cdr3_aa: CASSPPGTENYGYTF; cdr3_nt: TGTGCCAGCTCACCACCCGGGACAGAGAACTATGGCTACACCTTC
v_call: TRBV21-1; j_call: TRBJ2-1; clone_size: NA; d_call: NA; cdr3_aa: CASSSCPGVNNEQFF; cdr3_nt: TGTGCCAGCAGCTCCTGTCCGGGAGTCAATAATGAGCAGTTCTTC
v_call: TRBV7-2; j_call: TRBJ2-3; clone_size: NA; d_call: TRBD1; cdr3_aa: CASRRGQGRTDTQYF; cdr3_nt: TGTGCCAGCAGACGAGGACAGGGAAGAACAGATACGCAGTATTTT
v_call: TRBV27; j_call: TRBJ2-3; clone_size: NA; d_call: TRBD1; cdr3_aa: CASSFDRGGTDTQYF; cdr3_nt: TGTGCCAGCAGTTTCGACAGGGGGGGGACAGATACGCAGTATTTT